This T cell receptor (beta chain) came from a study of T cell responses to AZD1222 COVID-19 vaccine. Generated by immunoSEQ multiplex PCR, the TCRdb table keeps only in-frame clones and is missing some. The sample lists over 120,000 clones, 80% to 95% occurring once. The CDR3 is made up of 14 amino acids. From germline, CDR1 is SQVTM and CDR2 ANQGSEA. Trimming removed 5 bases from V and 0 bases from J, with 10 bases in between. The TCR originated in an adult in good health. Source: peripheral blood, taken on day 0 of AZD1222 vaccination. The chain carries TRBV29-1 and TRBJ1-4; D may be TRBD1 (5 bases). The CDR3 DNA reads as TGCAGCGTTAAGGGGTTGGCAACTAATGAAAAACTGTTTTTT. Residues: CSVKGLATNEKLFF.